This record concerns one T cell receptor (beta chain) sequence. Its antigen has not been determined. It has no much larger one-base neighbor in the sample; base qualities were not kept. TCR CDR3 regions were amplified from genomic DNA by multiplex PCR using the deep immunoSEQ assay. For each cell subset, the extracted genomic DNA was distributed evenly across all wells of several immunoSEQ 96-well plates, and each plate served as one replicate. For sorted subsets, each replicate PCR was loaded with approximately 0.2 ug genomic DNA, equivalent to 25,000 to 35,000 T cell genomes. Purified libraries were measured with a Qubit 3.0 fluorometer, size-checked on a Bioanalyzer 2100, and measured again with the KAPA Library Quantification kit. Each immunoSEQ 96-well plate was sequenced on its own single-read 150-cycle Illumina NextSeq 550 flow cell. As for the authors' bioinformatics: The immunoSEQ output contained only junctional sequences without quality scores, so filtering could not match that applied to full-length reads. Sequences were annotated with PyIR, a Python wrapper for IgBLAST v1.9, using IMGT germline references to assign V/J genes and CDR3. Any read was removed if the V/J assignment was weak (E-value above 1e-6), the CDR3 was missing, or the read contained stop codons, out-of-frame junctions, or ambiguous translated residues. V3J clonotypes were defined as sequences sharing an identical inferred V gene, J gene, and CDR3 amino acid sequence. To compute the percentage overlap between repertoires, the number of shared unique clonotypes was divided by the size of the smaller repertoire. RTK rarefaction, the Chao1 estimator, and Recon v2.1 estimates of unobserved clonotypes were used to assess repertoire richness. Generation probabilities for all TCRbeta clonotypes obtained by the gDNA method from several donors were computed using OLGA. Sourced from immuneACCESS, this table was stored by TCRdb with only in-frame sequences that have V and J called. A share of the clones is absent; for the studies checked, an unresolved V gene accounts for under half, and the remainder has no known explanation. From that table come the V and J calls and clone size; the DNA was used to work out D and trimming. Counted in this sample were hundreds of thousands of clones; approximately 79% of them appeared once. Together, the top ten hold approximately 1.6% of the sample.

Healthy HIV-negative adults with no recently reported acute infections or vaccinations were included as donors. All donors were Caucasian adults living in Nashville, Tennessee, USA. Magnetic negative selection was used to enrich CD4+ T cells, after which naive cells were positively selected on CD45RA and the negative fraction became the memory subset. Blood was collected by leukapheresis, and PBMCs were isolated by Ficoll-Histopaque density gradient centrifugation and then cryopreserved in liquid nitrogen vapor phase. Purity and quantity of every magnetically sorted T cell population were checked by analytical flow cytometry. From each sorted fraction, genomic DNA was isolated and quantified by UV absorbance on a Nanodrop 2000c. This record belongs to a study of shared clonotypes between healthy human individuals (dated by TCRdb to the early 2020s). A note on the overall study: Three men and two women, aged 18 to 49 years, made up the cohort. For each donor, three plates each were used for CD4 naive and CD4 memory, two plates were used for CD8 naive, and one plate was used for CD8 memory. To estimate repertoire size and how much clonotypes are shared between individuals, the study performed deep sequencing of blood TCR repertoires from about five healthy adults. To increase sequencing depth and limit assay-specific biases, different laboratories used diverse techniques to prepare libraries and sequence TCR repertoires. Each donor's leukapheresis produced roughly between about 0.85 and 10 billion PBMCs.

Including cysteine and phenylalanine, the CDR3 has 16 amino acids. This entry keeps only the CDR3 DNA: 48 bases, framed from base 1. The germline V end is reduced by 0 bases and the J end by 8 bases; junction bases left unmatched: 9. From the germline V gene (reference sequence), CDR1 is SGHNT and CDR2 is YYREEE. Study-level results and caveats: Even with the large sequencing depth, rarefaction of the sorted-subset datasets indicated that sequencing was incomplete. About 5% of naive CD4, 3.5% of naive CD8, approximately 2% of memory CD4, and approximately 0.4% of memory CD8 clonotypes were shared across several donors. Sampling was restricted to blood, and TCR repertoires in tissue are likely to differ from TCR repertoires in blood. Compared with non-shared clonotypes, the clonotypes found in all four sorted-subset donors had higher generation probabilities. Naive subsets generally had larger estimated clonotype richness than memory subsets did. Because the study included only a small number of donors, the genetic and exposure-history diversity represented was limited. Pairwise subsampling led to the expectation that sequencing depth would affect the degree of clonotype sharing among donors.

The source of this sequence is a woman between 25 and 40 years old in good health. Recombination joined TRBV5-4 with TRBJ2-2; TRBD2 matches 8 bases in the middle. The sequencing input was memory CD4+ T cells sorted from blood. The sample's cell subset or site, from its label and the paper: CD45RA-negative fraction. CDR3 loop: CASSLGSGKILGELFF. The sequenced DNA is TGTGCCAGCAGCTTGGGTAGCGGGAAAATATTGGGGGAGCTGTTTTTT.